One and the same sample provided the 8 T cell receptor beta chains below, sequenced in a study of cytomegalovirus exposure and HLA in healthy donors. PCR was performed using 60 Vbeta and 13 Jbeta primers. Data came from immunoSEQ multiplex PCR; TCRdb stores just in-frame clones and leaves some out. This sample has 75,000 to 90,000 clones, with just under 75% found just once. The sequencing sample was made of PBMCs. These TCRs come from a man between 60 and 75 years old in good health and CMV-seronegative.

This clone was counted only a few times. This sequence joins TRBV6-1 and TRBJ1-1; D might be TRBD1 (6 bases). This CDR3 spans 15 amino acids. Germline assignment: CDR1 MNHNS and CDR2 SASEGT. V shed 7 bases and J shed 4 bases, with 19 bases lying between them. CDR3 sequence (DNA): TGTGCCAGCATCCTGACCAGGGGTACGGGCACTGAAGCTTTCTTT. Its protein product is CASILTRGTGTEAFF.

V usage is TRBV6-5 and J usage is TRBJ2-7; 8 nucleotides match TRBD1. Germline V gives CDR1 MNHEY, CDR2 SVGAGI. The CDR3 is 14 amino acids. J lost 2 bases, V lost 5 bases, and 5 bases had no gene match. The CDR3 loop reads CASSPGQGAYEQYF. Here the CDR3 DNA reads TGTGCCAGCAGTCCAGGACAGGGTGCCTACGAGCAGTACTTC.

The chain couples TRBV30 to TRBJ2-7; weak D call: TRBD1 (5 bases). Germline V gene data show CDR1 as GTSNPN and CDR2 as SVGIG (reference sequence). The CDR3 extends over 12 amino acids. The DNA of the CDR3 is TGTGCGGGGCAGGGCGTCTCCTACGAGCAGTACTTC. Amino acids: CAGQGVSYEQYF.

This chain connects TRBV5-1 to TRBJ1-2; TRBD1 aligns across 7 bases. The CDR3 covers 15 residues. Germline CDR1 reads SGHRS; CDR2 reads YFSETQ. The junction had 5 bases not matched to a gene; V was cut back by 0 bases and J by 3 bases. The CDR3 loop is CASSLVPGGDYGYTF. The CDR3 nucleotides read TGCGCCAGCAGCTTGGTACCAGGGGGTGACTATGGCTACACCTTC. Full variable domain (remainder filled in from reference TRBV5-1 and TRBJ1-2): KAGVTQTPRYLIKTRGQQVTLSCSPISGHRSVSWYQQTPGQGLQFLFEYFSETQRNKGNFPGRFSGRQFSNSRSEMNVSTLELGDSALYLCASSLVPGGDYGYTFGSGTRLTVV.

For the CDR3, the DNA is TGTGCCAGCAGCGGGGGGGGATCCTCCTACAATGAGCAGTTCTTC. This sequence encodes CASSGGGSSYNEQFF. The V call is TRBV9, the J call TRBJ2-1, with 7 nucleotides matching TRBD2. This CDR3 region has 15 residues. Germline CDR1 and CDR2: SGDLS and YYNGEE. J gave up 0 bases and V 3 bases, and 3 bases lay outside the gene matches.

This sequence joins TRBV30 and TRBJ2-5; D may be TRBD2 (5 bases). The V and J ends lost 4 bases and 5 bases respectively, with 14 bases between them. CDR3 length equals 13 residues. CDR1 is GTSNPN and CDR2 is SVGIG in the germline V gene (reference sequence). The CDR3 DNA follows: TGTGCCTGGAACCCTCGGGGTCACGAGACCCAGTACTTC. Translated, it gives CAWNPRGHETQYF.

This clone was seen once. This sequence joins TRBV9 and TRBJ2-2; 10 nucleotides agree with TRBD2. Germline V gene lookup returns CDR1 SGDLS and CDR2 YYNGEE. CDR3 length equals 16 residues. The V gene end was trimmed by 0 bases and the J gene end by 6 bases; junction bases not matched to a gene: 5. CDR3: CASSVGSGGVAGELFF. CDR3 in DNA: TGTGCCAGCAGCGTAGGAAGCGGGGGGGTTGCCGGGGAGCTGTTTTTT. The full variable domain, in which reference TRBV9 and TRBJ2-2 provide the parts outside the CDR3, is DSGVTQTPKHLITATGQRVTLRCSPRSGDLSVYWYQQSLDQGLQFLIQYYNGEERAKGNILERFSAQQFPDLHSELNLSSLELGDSALYFCASSVGSGGVAGELFFGEGSRLTVL.

The chain has TRBV19 and TRBJ1-2; 7 bases fit TRBD1. From germline, CDR1 is LNHDA and CDR2 SQIVND (reference sequence). The CDR3 is 14 residues long. V was pared by 4 bases and J by 2 bases, with 4 bases of the junction left unmatched. DNA of the CDR3: TGTGCCAGTAGTACCCGGACAGGCAACTATGGCTACACCTTC. It yields the protein CASSTRTGNYGYTF.